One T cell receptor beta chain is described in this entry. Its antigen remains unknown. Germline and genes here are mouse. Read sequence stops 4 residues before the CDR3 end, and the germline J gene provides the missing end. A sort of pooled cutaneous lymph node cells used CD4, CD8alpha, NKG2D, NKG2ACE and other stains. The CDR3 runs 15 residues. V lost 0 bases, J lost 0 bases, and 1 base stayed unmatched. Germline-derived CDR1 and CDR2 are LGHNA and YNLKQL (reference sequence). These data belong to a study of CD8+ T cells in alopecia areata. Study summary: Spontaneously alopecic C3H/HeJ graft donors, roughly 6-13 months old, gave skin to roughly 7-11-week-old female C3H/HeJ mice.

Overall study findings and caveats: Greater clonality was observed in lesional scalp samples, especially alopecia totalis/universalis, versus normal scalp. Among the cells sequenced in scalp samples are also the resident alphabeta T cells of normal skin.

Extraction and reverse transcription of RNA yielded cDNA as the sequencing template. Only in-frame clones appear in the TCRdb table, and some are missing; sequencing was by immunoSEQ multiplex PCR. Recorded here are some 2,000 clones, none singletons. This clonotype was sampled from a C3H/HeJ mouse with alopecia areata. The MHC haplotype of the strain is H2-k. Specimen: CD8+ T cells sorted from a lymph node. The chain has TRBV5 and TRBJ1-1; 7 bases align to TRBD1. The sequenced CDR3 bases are TGTGCCAGCAGCCAAGAGGGGACAGCAAACACA. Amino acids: CASSQEGTANT. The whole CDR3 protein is CASSQEGTANTEVFF.